Below are 8 T cell receptor beta chains sequenced from a single sample in a study of T-cell reconstitution after alpha-beta-depleted transplantation in children. Unique molecular identifiers were incorporated during preparation of the TCRbeta library. TCRdb re-called the PCR reads with MiXCR, one entry per CDR3 protein. The sample lists 900,000 or so distinct CDR3 sequences; 16% were seen once. The input for sequencing was PBMCs, mostly from graft donor cells, taken 360 days after TCRalphabeta/CD19-depleted stem cell transplant. These receptors were collected from a male patient younger than 18 who had a stem cell transplant for acute lymphoblastic leukemia, so the T cells may come from the graft donor.

This clonotype was counted many times. The chain uses TRBV5-1 and TRBJ2-3; 10 bases match TRBD2. After removal of 7 bases from V and 3 bases from J, the junction contained 8 bases not matched to a gene. In germline, CDR1 is SGHRS, CDR2 YFSETQ. This CDR3 has 15 residues. The CDR3 protein is CASLSGRAPTDTQYF. The CDR3 DNA reads as TGCGCCAGCCTGAGCGGGAGGGCCCCGACAGATACGCAGTATTTT.

Here the CDR3 DNA reads TGTGCCAGCAGCTTCGACAGACTGGCCTACGAGCAGTACTTC. Protein sequence: CASSFDRLAYEQYF. The gene calls are TRBV5-6 and TRBJ2-7, with D possibly being TRBD1 (5 bases). Trimming took off 2 bases at V and 2 bases at J, with 11 bases between the two ends. The CDR3 totals 14 residues. Germline CDR1 SGHDT, CDR2 YYEEEE. Full variable domain (missing parts from reference TRBV5-6 and TRBJ2-7): DAGVTQSPTHLIKTRGQQVTLRCSPKSGHDTVSWYQQALGQGPQFIFQYYEEEERQRGNFPDRFSGHQFPNYSSELNVNALLLGDSALYLCASSFDRLAYEQYFGPGTRLTVT.

This clonotype was counted between two and nine times. This chain connects TRBV4-1 to TRBJ2-1, with D hard to call. Per the germline V gene, CDR1 is MGHRA and CDR2 is YSYEKL. This CDR3 is built from 14 residues. V lost 3 bases and J 9 bases, leaving 15 bases between the germline ends. In DNA, the CDR3 is TGCGCCAGCAGCCAGAAAAGCTACCTACCTGAGCAGTTCTTC. It is translated as CASSQKSYLPEQFF.

The chain is built from TRBV7-9 and TRBJ2-5; the D call may be TRBD1 or TRBD2 (6 bases each). Germline V gene sequence: CDR1 SEHNR, CDR2 FQNEAQ (reference sequence). Trimming took 5 bases from V and 3 from J, leaving 13 bases between them. The CDR3 loop spans 14 amino acids. The CDR3 here is CASSRRGGKETQYF. The CDR3 DNA reads TGTGCCAGCAGCCGCAGGGGCGGGAAAGAGACCCAGTACTTC.

The chain uses TRBV5-5 and TRBJ2-7; the match to TRBD2 covers 11 bases. Germline V CDR1 and CDR2: SGHKS, YYEKEE (reference sequence). Trimming at V came to 4 bases and at J to 0 bases, leaving 6 bases not matched to a gene. The CDR3 covers 16 residues. CDR3 residues: CASSKPGLAVSYEQYF. The CDR3 nucleotides read TGTGCCAGCAGCAAGCCGGGACTAGCGGTCTCCTACGAGCAGTACTTC.

This rearrangement joins TRBV5-1 to TRBJ2-5, with D perhaps TRBD1 (6 bases). Germline loops: CDR1 SGHRS, CDR2 YFSETQ. V lost 2 bases and J lost 5, with 13 bases in between. The CDR3 length is 14 residues. CDR3 protein: CASSFQGRTETQYF. CDR3 bases: TGCGCCAGCAGCTTTCAGGGGCGGACGGAGACCCAGTACTTC.

Only a few counts were recorded for this clonotype. This chain uses TRBV20-1 with TRBJ2-7, with TRBD2 as a possible D gene (6 bases). CDR3 size: 14 residues. Germline CDR1 is DFQATT and CDR2 is SNEGSKA (reference sequence). V was clipped by 3 bases and J by 3 bases, with 15 bases between them. CDR3 sequence reads: CSASQTGTLYEQYF. Written as DNA, the CDR3 is TGCAGTGCTAGCCAAACCGGGACTCTCTACGAGCAGTACTTC.

This clonotype has a handful of counts. The chain combines TRBV5-1 with TRBJ1-2; 9 positions match TRBD1. Germline V CDR1 and CDR2: SGHRS, YFSETQ. V trimming: 2 bases; J trimming: 8 bases; junction bases outside the gene matches: 4. CDR3 length: 13 amino acids. The CDR3 bases are TGCGCCAGCAGCTTCGGGACAGGGCAAGGCTACACCTTC. Translated: CASSFGTGQGYTF.